The 31 T cell receptor beta chains given below trace back to one sample, sequenced in a study of OX40 agonist ivuxolimab in advanced cancers. The table came from immunoSEQ multiplex PCR; TCRdb's copy has only in-frame clones and leaves some out. The data hold 45,000 to 70,000 clones, with about 88% observed a single time. The input for sequencing was CD4+ or CD8+ T cells sorted from blood, taken in a trial of the OX40 agonist ivuxolimab. These receptor sequences come from an adult with an advanced solid tumor such as melanoma, head and neck, liver or kidney cancer.

This clone was detected only a few times. V usage is TRBV27 and J usage is TRBJ1-3; D is uncertain. The CDR3 covers 14 residues. Germline V gene lookup returns CDR1 MNHEY and CDR2 SMNVEV (reference sequence). Trimming shortened V by 2 bases and J by 4 bases, and 9 bases separated the two germline ends. This chain's CDR3 is CASSLGGSGNTIYF. The CDR3 coding sequence is TGTGCCAGCAGTTTAGGAGGATCCGGAAACACCATATATTTT.

This chain joins TRBV5-1 and TRBJ2-3; 7 bases are shared with TRBD2. The CDR3 has 16 amino acids. The V segment lost 0 bases and the J segment 0 bases; nucleotides outside the gene matches: 4. The V gene's germline CDR1 is SGHRS and CDR2 YFSETQ. CDR3 region: CASSLGGSISTDTQYF. Here the CDR3 DNA reads TGCGCCAGCAGCTTGGGCGGGAGCATTAGCACAGATACGCAGTATTTT.

Turning to this clone: Other DNA sequences within the sample encode an identical CDR3. The chain recombines TRBV5-1 with TRBJ2-1; TRBD2 agrees at 8 bases. Trimming at V came to 4 bases and at J to 0 bases, leaving 6 bases not matched to a gene. Germline V gives CDR1 SGHRS, CDR2 YFSETQ. The CDR3 extends over 16 amino acids. The CDR3 region is CASSSSGASSYNEQFF. DNA for the CDR3: TGCGCCAGCAGCAGTAGCGGGGCAAGCTCCTACAATGAGCAGTTCTTC.

V and J are TRBV5-1 and TRBJ2-2; 8 bases fit TRBD1. Germline CDR1 is SGHRS and CDR2 is YFSETQ. The CDR3 spans 15 residues. V dropped 3 bases and J dropped 7; count of bases not matched to a gene: 8. The CDR3 DNA reads as TGCGCCAGCAGCTCAGGACAGGGTCTAAACGGGGAGCTGTTTTTT. This translates into CASSSGQGLNGELFF.

This chain connects TRBV10-1 to TRBJ2-2; D unclear. CDR1 is WNHNN and CDR2 is SYGVQD in the germline V gene (reference sequence). V lost 6 bases, J lost 6 bases, and 11 bases lay in between. CDR3 length equals 13 residues. The CDR3 loop reads CASRMGLAGELFF. In DNA form, the CDR3 reads TGCGCCAGCAGAATGGGGTTGGCCGGGGAGCTGTTTTTT.

This clone was detected a few times. V gene TRBV14 combines with J gene TRBJ2-7; 7 bases match TRBD1. The CDR3 extends over 13 amino acids. CDR1 is SGHDN and CDR2 is FVKESK in the germline V gene. V lost 1 base and J lost 9; bases outside the gene matches: 6. The CDR3 here is CASSQVVGGGQYF. CDR3 sequence (DNA): TGTGCCAGCAGCCAAGTTGTAGGGGGCGGGCAGTACTTC.

Note on this clone: Compared with germline, one end of the junction differs, possibly owing to a read error. This CDR3 is also generated by other DNA sequences in the sample. The chain recombines TRBV6-1 with TRBJ1-5; D is undetermined. Germline loops: CDR1 MNHNS, CDR2 SASEGT. This CDR3 is built from 14 residues. The CDR3 nucleotides read TGTGCCAGCAGCGAAGGGCGAGGCAATCAGCCCCAGCATTTT. Its protein is CASSEGRGNQPQHF.

CDR3 bases: TGTGCCAGCAGCCCCCTAGCGGGAGAGGCAGATACGCAGTATTTT. It yields the protein CASSPLAGEADTQYF. V and J are TRBV7-3 and TRBJ2-3, with 10 bases identical to TRBD2. J gave up 4 bases and V 5 bases, and 6 bases lay outside the gene matches. Germline CDR1 is SGHTA and CDR2 is FQGTGA. The CDR3 spans 15 residues.

V and J are TRBV4-2 and TRBJ2-5, with 9 bases fitting TRBD1. V shed 1 base, J shed 3 bases, and the junction held 0 bases outside the gene matches. The germline CDR1 and CDR2 sequences are LGHNA and YNFKEQ. The CDR3 length is 14 residues. The CDR3 sequence is CASSQGDREETQYF. CDR3 sequence (DNA): TGTGCCAGCAGCCAAGGGGACAGGGAAGAGACCCAGTACTTC.

CDR3 amino acids: CASSVGRSDQPQHF. The CDR3 DNA sequence: TGTGCCAGCAGCGTAGGCCGGTCAGACCAGCCCCAGCATTTT. This rearrangement joins TRBV9 to TRBJ1-5; D call uncertain. Germline-derived CDR1 and CDR2 are SGDLS and YYNGEE. This CDR3 is built from 14 residues. V was pared by 0 bases and J by 7 bases, with 11 bases between.

The genes are TRBV14 and TRBJ2-1, with D unclear. Deletions cut 4 bases from V and 6 bases from J, with 10 bases between. Germline CDR1 SGHDN, CDR2 FVKESK. The CDR3 has 13 amino acids. CDR3 DNA: TGTGCCAGCAGCCCGAGAGGCCTCAATGAGCAGTTCTTC. It codes for CASSPRGLNEQFF.

The V gene is TRBV5-4, the J gene TRBJ2-1; unclear D gene. In germline, CDR1 is SGHNT, CDR2 YYREEE (reference sequence). V lost 0 bases and J 0 bases, leaving 7 bases between the germline ends. This CDR3 is 15 amino acids long. Here the CDR3 reads CASSLARSSYNEQFF. CDR3 nucleotide sequence: TGTGCCAGCAGCTTGGCTCGTAGCTCCTACAATGAGCAGTTCTTC. Supplemented by reference TRBV5-4 and TRBJ2-1, the full variable domain reads ETGVTQSPTHLIKTRGQQVTLRCSSQSGHNTVSWYQQALGQGPQFIFQYYREEENGRGNFPPRFSGLQFPNYSSELNVNALELDDSALYLCASSLARSSYNEQFFGPGTRLTVL.

Only one count was recorded for this clone. The CDR3 region is CASSPHSSGGYNEQFF. CDR3 bases: TGTGCCAGCAGTCCCCATTCTAGCGGGGGGTACAATGAGCAGTTCTTC. The chain uses TRBV28 and TRBJ2-1; 11 nucleotides line up with TRBD2. The germline CDR1 and CDR2 sequences are MDHEN and SYDVKM. CDR3 length equals 16 residues. V was pared by 5 bases and J by 4 bases, with 7 bases of the junction left unmatched.

The J gene is TRBJ1-2, the V gene TRBV18; 9 bases agree with TRBD1. The V and J ends lost 6 bases and 8 bases, in that order; junction bases with no gene match: 16. CDR3 size: 16 residues. From germline, CDR1 is KGHSH and CDR2 LQKENI. The CDR3: CASSESSPGQGYGYTF. CDR3 sequence (DNA): TGTGCCAGCTCCGAAAGTTCTCCGGGACAGGGATACGGCTACACCTTC.

This chain joins TRBV10-3 and TRBJ1-5; 7 nucleotides line up with TRBD1. CDR1 is ENHRY, CDR2 SYGVKD, per germline. This CDR3 contains 15 residues. Unmatched junction bases numbered 10, after V lost 4 bases and J lost 7 bases. The CDR3 DNA sequence: TGTGCCATCAGTGGGGGACAGAGGGGGGACCAGCCCCAGCATTTT. This sequence encodes CAISGGQRGDQPQHF.

The chain has TRBV10-1 and TRBJ2-1; 10 bases map to TRBD2. Germline CDR1 is WNHNN and CDR2 is SYGVQD (reference sequence). Losses at the gene ends were 0 bases for V and 7 bases for J; bases not matched to a gene: 9. CDR3 length: 17 amino acids. The CDR3 sequence: CASSESIAGGPRNEQFF. CDR3 DNA: TGCGCCAGCAGTGAGTCGATAGCGGGAGGCCCTCGGAATGAGCAGTTCTTC.

This clone was seen only once. CDR3 in amino acids: CASRRQGMEQYF. In DNA form, the CDR3 reads TGTGCCAGCAGGAGACAGGGGATGGAGCAGTACTTC. The chain employs TRBV5-6 and TRBJ2-7; 8 nucleotides align to TRBD1. The CDR3 has 12 amino acids. Trimming cost V 5 bases and J 7 bases; bases outside gene matches: 5. The germline gives CDR1 SGHDT, CDR2 YYEEEE.

V is TRBV7-9 and J is TRBJ2-3; D is undetermined. CDR3 length: 13 residues. Trimming took 5 bases from V and 8 from J, leaving 14 bases between them. Germline CDR1 is SEHNR and CDR2 is FQNEAQ (reference sequence). CDR3 DNA: TGTGCCAGCAGCACAAAACCGCCCGGTACGCAGTATTTT. It codes for CASSTKPPGTQYF.

This clone was seen a few times. The chain recombines TRBV15 with TRBJ2-1, with 13 bases matching TRBD2. Germline-derived CDR1 and CDR2 are LNHNV and YYDKDF (reference sequence). The CDR3 runs to 17 residues. V was clipped by 0 bases and J by 6 bases; unmatched bases: 5. CDR3 in DNA: TGTGCCACCAGCAGAGAACTAGCGGGAGGGCGTCGCAATGAGCAGTTCTTC. It encodes CATSRELAGGRRNEQFF. Full variable domain (outside the CDR3, taken from reference TRBV15 and TRBJ2-1): DAMVIQNPRYQVTQFGKPVTLSCSQTLNHNVMYWYQQKSSQAPKLLFHYYDKDFNNEADTPDNFQSRRPNTSFCFLDIRSPGLGDTAMYLCATSRELAGGRRNEQFFGPGTRLTVL.

The chain joins TRBV6-4 to TRBJ2-2, with D perhaps being TRBD1 or TRBD2 (5 bases each). This CDR3 region has 14 residues. Trimming cost V 4 bases and J 0 bases, with 6 bases left between them. Germline assignment: CDR1 MRHNA and CDR2 SNTAGT. CDR3: CASSAGPNTGELFF. DNA for the CDR3: TGTGCCAGCAGTGCGGGACCGAACACCGGGGAGCTGTTTTTT.

The gene calls are TRBV28 and TRBJ2-7, with unresolved D. V lost 1 base and J lost 6, with 16 bases in between. Germline values: CDR1 MDHEN, CDR2 SYDVKM. The CDR3 loop spans 15 amino acids. CDR3 loop: CASSLFGFLGPEQYF. The DNA for the CDR3 is TGTGCCAGCAGTTTATTCGGGTTTCTTGGTCCCGAGCAGTACTTC.

The gene calls are TRBV28 and TRBJ1-5; D remains ambiguous. The CDR3 loop spans 15 amino acids. The ends were cut back, 6 bases at V and 3 bases at J, with 15 bases in the middle. Per germline, CDR1 MDHEN and CDR2 SYDVKM. The CDR3 bases are TGTGCCAGCAGCCCCGTACCGATAACCAATCAGCCCCAGCATTTT. This sequence encodes CASSPVPITNQPQHF.

V is TRBV5-4 and J is TRBJ2-7; 9 nucleotides match TRBD1. After removal of 0 bases from V and 2 bases from J, the junction contained 3 bases not matched to a gene. The germline gives CDR1 SGHNT, CDR2 YYREEE (reference sequence). The CDR3 consists of 15 residues. The CDR3 DNA follows: TGTGCCAGCAGCTTGGCGGGACAGGGAGCCTACGAGCAGTACTTC. The encoded protein is CASSLAGQGAYEQYF. Full variable domain (missing parts from reference TRBV5-4 and TRBJ2-7): ETGVTQSPTHLIKTRGQQVTLRCSSQSGHNTVSWYQQALGQGPQFIFQYYREEENGRGNFPPRFSGLQFPNYSSELNVNALELDDSALYLCASSLAGQGAYEQYFGPGTRLTVT.

In DNA form, the CDR3 reads TGCGCCAGCAGAAGCAACGATATGCGGGAACCGCAGTACTTC. Residues: CASRSNDMREPQYF. The rearrangement uses TRBV5-1 and TRBJ2-7; D is perhaps TRBD2 (6 bases). From germline, CDR1 is SGHRS and CDR2 YFSETQ. Trimming cost V 5 bases and J 9 bases, with 21 bases left between them. CDR3 size: 14 residues.

The chain couples TRBV5-1 to TRBJ1-1; D is perhaps TRBD1 (5 bases). Germline V lookup: CDR1 SGHRS, CDR2 YFSETQ. V lost 0 bases and J 4 bases, leaving 16 bases between the germline ends. The CDR3 runs 16 residues. CDR3: CASSLAGGRVATEAFF. For the CDR3, the DNA is TGCGCCAGCAGCTTGGCTGGGGGGAGGGTCGCCACTGAAGCTTTCTTT.

The rearrangement joins TRBV2 to TRBJ2-6; D could derive from TRBD1 or TRBD2 (6 bases each). The germline CDR1 and CDR2 sequences are SNHLY and FYNNEI. With 7 bases removed from V and 0 bases from J, the gap between germline ends came to 19 bases. The CDR3 has 18 residues. DNA for the CDR3: TGTGCCAGCACGGGGCCCCCGGGGGCAAACTCTGGGGCCAACGTCCTGACTTTC. Encoded protein: CASTGPPGANSGANVLTF.

The rearrangement joins TRBV4-2 to TRBJ2-5; 8 bases align to TRBD2. The germline V gene has CDR1 LGHNA and CDR2 YNFKEQ. This CDR3 spans 15 amino acids. Unmatched junction bases numbered 5, after V lost 0 bases and J lost 5 bases. The CDR3 is CASSQDGTRGETQYF. As DNA, the CDR3 is TGTGCCAGCAGCCAAGATGGGACTAGGGGGGAGACCCAGTACTTC.

This chain connects TRBV12-5 to TRBJ2-2; D is perhaps TRBD1 or TRBD2 (5 bases each). The CDR3 covers 13 residues. CDR1 and CDR2 from the germline V gene are LGHNT and FRNRAP. V was shortened by 6 bases and J by 2 bases, with 7 bases between the two germline ends. CDR3 DNA sequence: TGTGCTAGTGGCCGGGACAACACCGGGGAGCTGTTTTTT. Its translation: CASGRDNTGELFF.

This chain links TRBV2 with TRBJ2-6, with D uncertain. Trimming removed 2 bases at V and 0 bases at J, with 14 bases between. The CDR3 is 18 amino acids. Germline V gene data show CDR1 as SNHLY and CDR2 as FYNNEI. The CDR3 loop is CASSEWPLLISGANVLTF. CDR3 sequence (DNA): TGTGCCAGCAGTGAATGGCCGCTACTGATCTCTGGGGCCAACGTCCTGACTTTC.

The rearrangement joins TRBV6-5 to TRBJ2-7, with 14 bases matching TRBD2. V lost 4 bases and J lost 7; bases outside the gene matches: 9. Germline V lookup: CDR1 MNHEY, CDR2 SVGAGI. This CDR3 contains 16 residues. The CDR3 here is CASSFLTSGRAIEQYF. Written as DNA, the CDR3 is TGTGCCAGCAGTTTCCTGACTAGCGGGAGGGCAATTGAGCAGTACTTC.

This chain joins TRBV28 and TRBJ2-2; possibly TRBD2 for D (6 bases). Germline V gene lookup returns CDR1 MDHEN and CDR2 SYDVKM. V gave up 6 bases and J gave up 4 bases, with 9 bases separating them. This CDR3 region has 13 residues. The CDR3 sequence: CASRGGSTGELFF. The CDR3 DNA follows: TGTGCCAGCAGGGGAGGTAGCACCGGGGAGCTGTTTTTT.